The clone carrying this T cell receptor beta chain occurred many times. This entry comes from a study of early T cells in non-severe SARS-CoV-2 infection. Individual cDNA molecules carried attached unique molecular identifiers. In TCRdb, the 5' RACE reads were re-called with MiXCR into one record per CDR3 protein. The sample records about 98,000 distinct CDR3 sequences, approximately 11% being singletons. From germline, CDR1 is SGHVS and CDR2 FQNEAQ. CDR3 size: 18 residues. V shed 5 bases, J shed 1 base, and the junction held 10 bases outside the gene matches. This clonotype was sampled from an adult who was a healthcare worker with PCR-confirmed SARS-CoV-2 infection or an uninfected control (not recorded which). The sequencing input was whole blood. The chain has TRBV7-8 and TRBJ2-2; TRBD2 aligns across 10 bases. CDR3 region: CASSPLYSGRRNTGELFF. The DNA of the CDR3 is TGTGCCAGCAGCCCTCTTTATAGCGGGAGGAGGAACACCGGGGAGCTGTTTTTT.